This entry concerns a single TCR beta chain. Its antigen is not yet known. The input lacks base qualities; no much larger clone sits a single base away. The data stem from a study of shared clonotypes between healthy human individuals (dated by TCRdb to 2020 to 2022). A note on the overall study: Three men and two women, aged 18 to 49 years, made up the cohort. For each donor, three plates each were used for CD4 naive and CD4 memory, two plates were used for CD8 naive, and one plate was used for CD8 memory. To estimate repertoire size and how much clonotype sharing occurs between individuals, the study deeply sequenced the blood TCR repertoires of five healthy adults. To increase sequencing depth and limit assay-specific biases, TCR repertoire library preparation and sequencing were carried out by different laboratories using diverse techniques. Per donor, leukapheresis produced somewhere between about 0.9 and 10 billion PBMCs. Paper-wide results and their limitations: Based on pairwise subsampling, the degree of clonotype sharing among donors was expected to be affected by sequencing depth. Because the study included a small number of donors, the genetic and exposure-history diversity represented was limited. Sampling was restricted to blood, and TCR repertoires in tissues likely differ from the TCR repertoires found in blood. Rarefaction of sorted-subset datasets indicated incomplete sequencing despite the large sequencing depth. Higher generation probabilities were observed for clonotypes shared by all four sorted-subset donors than for non-shared clonotypes. When a handful of donors were compared, the shared fraction of clonotypes was 5% to 6.5% for naive CD4, about 4% for naive CD8, roughly 2.5% for memory CD4, and 0.4% for memory CD8. Estimated clonotype richness was generally larger for naive than for memory subsets.

CD8 naive samples consisted of CD45RO-negative cells that were positively selected for CCR7, yielding a CD45RA+CCR7+ population without TemRA cells. The donors were healthy, HIV-negative adults who had no recently reported acute infections or vaccinations. Every donor was a Caucasian adult residing in Nashville, Tennessee, USA. After blood collection by leukapheresis, PBMCs were isolated using Ficoll-Histopaque density gradient centrifugation and then cryopreserved in the vapor phase of liquid nitrogen. Analytical flow cytometry was used to check the purity and quantity of every magnetically sorted T cell population. Each sorted fraction had its genomic DNA isolated and then quantified by UV absorbance on a Nanodrop 2000c. Using the deep immunoSEQ assay, TCR CDR3 regions were amplified from genomic DNA by multiplex PCR. Extracted genomic DNA from each cell subset was distributed evenly across all wells of several immunoSEQ 96-well plates, and each plate was treated as a replicate. For sorted subsets, 200 to 250 ng of genomic DNA, equivalent to tens of thousands of T cell genomes, went into each replicate PCR. Purified libraries were measured with a Qubit 3.0 fluorometer, size-checked on a Bioanalyzer 2100, and measured again with the KAPA Library Quantification kit. Each immunoSEQ 96-well plate was sequenced on its own single-read 150-cycle Illumina NextSeq 550 flow cell. The original methods were these. The immunoSEQ output contained only junctional sequences without quality scores, so filtering could not match that applied to full-length reads. To assign V/J genes and CDR3, sequences were annotated using PyIR, a Python wrapper for IgBLAST v1.9, with IMGT germline references. Reads were removed for weak V/J assignments (E-value above 1e-6), missing CDR3, stop codons, out-of-frame junctions, or ambiguous translated residues. V3J clonotypes were defined as sequences sharing an identical inferred V gene, J gene, and CDR3 amino acid sequence. Percentage overlap between repertoires was computed as shared unique clonotypes divided by the size of the smaller repertoire. Three approaches were used to assess repertoire richness: RTK rarefaction, the Chao1 estimator, and Recon v2.1 estimates of unobserved clonotypes. OLGA was used to compute generation probabilities for all TCRbeta clonotypes that the gDNA method yielded from four donors. The table was pulled from immuneACCESS by TCRdb, which kept in-frame rearrangements only. Such tables lose some clones; where checked, under half of the loss comes from unresolved V genes, and the rest has no known cause. V, J and clone size were drawn from that table, and D and trimming were deduced from the DNA. The sample table contains around 1.9 million clones; only one count was recorded for just over 90% of them. Around 1.7% of the sample is in the top ten clones.

Taken from the germline V gene (reference sequence), the CDR1 and CDR2 loops are MNHEY and SMNVEV. The CDR3 contains 15 residues, cysteine and phenylalanine counted. The sequence is cut down to CDR3 DNA, 45 bases in frame from base 1. The V end loses 5 bases and the J end loses 7 bases, and a stretch of 15 bases separates them. The V and J segments used are TRBV27 and TRBJ1-6, with the D gene uncertain. Material: naive CD8+ T cells from PBMCs. The cell subset or site label for this specimen denotes: CD45RA+CCR7+. The origin of this receptor is a man aged 18 to 30 in good health. Some clones in this sample may be carry-over from other donors' samples. DNA sequence: TGTGCCAGCAGTCCCTGGACTGAGATAAATTCACCCCTCCACTTT. Translated, it gives CASSPWTEINSPLHF.